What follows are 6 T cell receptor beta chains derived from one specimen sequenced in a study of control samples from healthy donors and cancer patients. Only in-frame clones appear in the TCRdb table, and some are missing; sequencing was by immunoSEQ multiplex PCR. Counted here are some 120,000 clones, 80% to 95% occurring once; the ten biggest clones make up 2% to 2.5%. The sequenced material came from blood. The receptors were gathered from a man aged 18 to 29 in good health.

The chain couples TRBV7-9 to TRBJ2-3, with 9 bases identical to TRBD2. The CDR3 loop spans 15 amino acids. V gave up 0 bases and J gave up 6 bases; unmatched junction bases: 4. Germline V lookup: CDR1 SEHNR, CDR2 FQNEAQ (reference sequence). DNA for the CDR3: TGTGCCAGCAGCTTAGCTTATGCGGGGGGGGATACGCAGTATTTT. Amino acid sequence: CASSLAYAGGDTQYF. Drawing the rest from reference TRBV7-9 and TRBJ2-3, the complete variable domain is DTGVSQNPRHKITKRGQNVTFRCDPISEHNRLYWYRQTLGQGPEFLTYFQNEAQLEKSRLLSDRFSAERPKGSFSTLEIQRTEQGDSAMYLCASSLAYAGGDTQYFGPGTRLTVL.

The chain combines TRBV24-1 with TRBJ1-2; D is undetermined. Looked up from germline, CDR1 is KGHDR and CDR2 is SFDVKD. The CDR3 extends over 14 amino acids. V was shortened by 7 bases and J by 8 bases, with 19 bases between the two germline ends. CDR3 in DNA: TGTGCCACCAGAGATCGATCGGGAGGTGCCGGCTACACCTTC. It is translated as CATRDRSGGAGYTF.

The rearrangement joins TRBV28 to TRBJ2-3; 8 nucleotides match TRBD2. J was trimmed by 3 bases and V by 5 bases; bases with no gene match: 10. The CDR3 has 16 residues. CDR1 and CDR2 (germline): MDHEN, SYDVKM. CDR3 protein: CASSDKRERLTDTQYF. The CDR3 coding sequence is TGTGCCAGCAGTGATAAGCGGGAGCGCTTGACAGATACGCAGTATTTT.

As DNA, the CDR3 is TGTGCCAGCAGCCCGGGACAGGATCGGGGCTACACCTTC. It codes for CASSPGQDRGYTF. The chain has TRBV6-4 and TRBJ1-2, with 8 bases lining up with TRBD1. This CDR3 has 13 residues. After removal of 6 bases from V and 8 bases from J, the junction contained 8 bases not matched to a gene. Germline loops: CDR1 MRHNA, CDR2 SNTAGT.

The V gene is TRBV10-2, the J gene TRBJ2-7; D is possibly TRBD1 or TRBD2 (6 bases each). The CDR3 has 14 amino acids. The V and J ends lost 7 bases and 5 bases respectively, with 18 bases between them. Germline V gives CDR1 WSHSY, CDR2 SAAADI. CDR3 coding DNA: TGCGCCAGCATACTAGGAGGGGGTAGGCACGAGCAGTACTTC. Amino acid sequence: CASILGGGRHEQYF.

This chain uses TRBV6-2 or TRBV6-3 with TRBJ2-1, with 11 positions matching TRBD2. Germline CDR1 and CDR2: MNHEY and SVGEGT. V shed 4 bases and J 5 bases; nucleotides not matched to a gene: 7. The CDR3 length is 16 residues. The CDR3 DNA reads TGTGCCAGCAGTTCGATAGCGGGAGGGCCCCACAATGAGCAGTTCTTC. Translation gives CASSSIAGGPHNEQFF.